Listed below are T cell receptor beta chains from one sample, sequenced in a study of cytomegalovirus exposure and HLA in healthy donors. The protocol was immunoSEQ multiplex PCR, while the TCRdb copy is restricted to in-frame clones and leaves out a portion. The table records 70,000 to 90,000 clones, 72% of them present only once. The sample consisted of PBMCs. The receptors originated from a man between 60 and 75 years old in good health and CMV-seropositive. The CDR3 runs from the conserved cysteine through the conserved F or W. D genes are given only for firm matches. Clone size is not always given. Where it is, it says once, few, many or a class for expanded clones.

cdr3_aa	cdr3_nt	d_call	clone_size	v_call	j_call
CASSYGRQGPQYF	TGTGCCAGCAGCTACGGACGTCAGGGTCCCCAGTACTTC	.	.	TRBV5-8	TRBJ2-5
CAGSETSGGAADTQYF	TGCGCCGGCAGCGAGACTAGCGGGGGGGCCGCAGATACGCAGTATTTT	TRBD2	.	TRBV5-1	TRBJ2-3
CASSLGSSGTRYTDTQYF	TGCGCCAGCAGCTTGGGCAGTAGCGGGACTCGATACACAGATACGCAGTATTTT	TRBD2	.	TRBV5-1	TRBJ2-3
CASSYAWAHTEAFF	TGTGCCAGCAGTTACGCGTGGGCACACACTGAAGCTTTCTTT	.	once	TRBV6-5	TRBJ1-1
CASSTTGGAYPNYGYTF	TGTGCCAGTAGTACTACAGGGGGCGCGTATCCCAACTATGGCTACACCTTC	TRBD1	.	TRBV19	TRBJ1-2
CASSLAPTGYYEQYF	TGTGCCAGCAGCTTAGCGCCGACAGGCTACTACGAGCAGTACTTC	.	.	TRBV7-2	TRBJ2-7
CASSMDSNYGYTF	TGTGCCAGCAGTATGGACAGTAACTATGGCTACACCTTC	.	.	TRBV6-6	TRBJ1-2
CASSPSGATEAFF	TGTGCCAGCAGCCCTTCAGGGGCCACTGAAGCTTTCTTT	.	.	TRBV6-1	TRBJ1-1
CARERDRGKETQYF	TGTGCCAGAGAAAGGGACAGGGGAAAAGAGACCCAGTACTTC	TRBD1	.	TRBV6-5	TRBJ2-5
CASSGGFLQGASDTQYF	TGTGCCAGCAGTGGGGGATTCTTACAGGGGGCATCAGATACGCAGTATTTT	TRBD1	few	TRBV6-1	TRBJ2-3
CAIKGGGINTGELFF	TGTGCCATCAAGGGAGGCGGAATCAACACCGGGGAGCTGTTTTTT	.	.	TRBV10-3	TRBJ2-2
CASSRSGTGPYEQYF	TGTGCCAGCAGTAGGAGCGGGACAGGGCCCTACGAGCAGTACTTC	TRBD1	.	TRBV27	TRBJ2-7
CASGTDFYNEQFF	TGTGCCAGTGGGACAGATTTCTACAATGAGCAGTTCTTC	TRBD1	.	TRBV6-1	TRBJ2-1
CASSLSQREGDEQYF	TGTGCCAGCAGCTTGAGCCAGCGGGAGGGGGACGAGCAGTACTTC	TRBD2	.	TRBV5-8	TRBJ2-7
CASSPEGSYGYTF	TGCGCCAGCAGCCCTGAGGGCAGCTATGGCTACACCTTC	.	.	TRBV5-1	TRBJ1-2
CAWSVSWQNTEAFF	TGTGCCTGGAGTGTATCATGGCAAAACACTGAAGCTTTCTTT	.	.	TRBV30	TRBJ1-1
CASSDVDSGNTIYF	TGTGCCAGCAGTGACGTGGACAGTGGCAACACCATATATTTT	.	.	TRBV6-1	TRBJ1-3
CSVAGGTENSPLHF	TGCAGCGTTGCGGGGGGGACAGAAAATTCACCCCTCCACTTT	TRBD1	.	TRBV29-1	TRBJ1-6
CASRTGSGNQPQHF	TGTGCCAGCAGAACGGGATCTGGAAATCAGCCCCAGCATTTT	.	few	TRBV6-6	TRBJ1-5
CASSLSADTQYF	TGTGCCAGCAGCTTATCGGCAGATACGCAGTATTTT	.	.	TRBV7-2	TRBJ2-3
CASSLLTSGGATDTQYF	TGTGCCAGCAGCTTACTAACTAGCGGGGGGGCCACAGATACGCAGTATTTT	TRBD2	once	TRBV7-8	TRBJ2-3
CASSEGQVETQYF	TGTGCCAGCAGTGAAGGACAGGTGGAGACCCAGTACTTC	.	.	TRBV2	TRBJ2-5
CASTASPGNKLDYTF	TGTGCCAGCACCGCCAGTCCCGGGAACAAGTTAGACTACACCTTC	.	.	TRBV7-2	TRBJ1-2
CASSLSFGAKLFF	TGTGCCAGCAGCTTAAGTTTTGGGGCGAAACTGTTTTTT	.	.	TRBV7-3	TRBJ1-4
CASSLSIRATNEKLFF	TGTGCCAGCAGCTTATCTATACGGGCAACTAATGAAAAACTGTTTTTT	.	.	TRBV7-9	TRBJ1-4
CASSYMLGGGNTIYF	TGCGCCAGCAGCTACATGCTGGGGGGTGGAAACACCATATATTTT	.	.	TRBV5-1	TRBJ1-3